This TCR beta chain stems from a study of beta chain features in type 1 diabetes. Investigators reverse transcribed all isolated RNA, so they sequenced expressed TCRB transcripts. Assay used: immunoSEQ multiplex PCR; TCRdb lists only in-frame clones, some missing. The sample records about 700,000 clones, around an eighth being singletons. Blood was drawn once from each donor into heparinised tubes. The draws averaged roughly 120 mL. It was via CD45RO/CCR7/CD25/CD127/CD95/CD27 that CD4+ naive, central memory, regulatory and stem cell-like memory cells were sorted. Study-wide results and caveats: PCR, the amplification step, might favor shorter templates, equally in patients and controls. Patients with Type 1 diabetes showed moderately but significantly shorter TCRB CDR3s in all four CD4+ subsets. In the patient group, naive, central memory and Treg TCRB repertoires seemed more alike than in the healthy donor group.

Trimming stripped 1 base from V and 2 bases from J, with 7 bases between. CDR1 and CDR2 (germline): SGHTA, FQGTGA. CDR3 size: 14 residues. This clone has just a few counts. Its cognate antigen is unknown. The V call is TRBV7-3, the J call TRBJ2-3; the D is unclear. This TCR derives from a man between 18 and 29 years old with type 1 diabetes. Sequencing was done on a sample of naive CD4+ T cells from blood. As DNA, the CDR3 is TGTGCCAGCAGCTTAAGGCCAATCACAGATACGCAGTATTTT. Translated, it gives CASSLRPITDTQYF.